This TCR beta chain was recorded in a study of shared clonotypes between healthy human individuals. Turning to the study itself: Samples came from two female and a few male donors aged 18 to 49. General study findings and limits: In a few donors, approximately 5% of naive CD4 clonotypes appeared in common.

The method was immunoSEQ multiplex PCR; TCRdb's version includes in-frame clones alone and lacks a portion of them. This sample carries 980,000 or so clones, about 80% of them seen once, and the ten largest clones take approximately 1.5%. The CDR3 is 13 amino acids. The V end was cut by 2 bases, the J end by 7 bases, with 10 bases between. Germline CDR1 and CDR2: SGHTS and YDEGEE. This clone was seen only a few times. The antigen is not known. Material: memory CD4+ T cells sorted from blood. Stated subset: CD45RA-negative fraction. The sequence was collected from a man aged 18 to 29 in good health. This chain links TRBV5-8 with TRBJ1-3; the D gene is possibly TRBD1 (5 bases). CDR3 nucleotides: TGTGCCAGCAGCTTTCAGGGCTGGAACACCATATATTTT. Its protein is CASSFQGWNTIYF.